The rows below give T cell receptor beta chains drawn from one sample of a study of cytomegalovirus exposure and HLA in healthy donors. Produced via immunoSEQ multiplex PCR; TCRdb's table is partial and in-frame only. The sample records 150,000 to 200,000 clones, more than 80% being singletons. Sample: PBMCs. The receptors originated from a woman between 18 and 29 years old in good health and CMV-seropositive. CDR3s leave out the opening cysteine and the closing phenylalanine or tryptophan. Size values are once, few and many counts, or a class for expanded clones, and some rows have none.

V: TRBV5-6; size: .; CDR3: ASSQRGLARNEQF
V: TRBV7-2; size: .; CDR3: ASSFVGQRAGELF
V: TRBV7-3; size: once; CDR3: ASSPTSGGLLRNEQF
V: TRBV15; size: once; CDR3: ATSRGDKIYEQY
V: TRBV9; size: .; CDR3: ASSVQQDRGFSKYQPQH
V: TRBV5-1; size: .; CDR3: ASSARDLGTDTQY
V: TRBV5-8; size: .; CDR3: ASSLLAGNQPQH
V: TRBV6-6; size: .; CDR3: ASSRGLAASFYEQY
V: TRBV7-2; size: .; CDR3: ASSRNSGTGGTLH
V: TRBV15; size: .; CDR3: ATSRDGGAATGELF
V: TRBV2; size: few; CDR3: ASSPDRENQPQH
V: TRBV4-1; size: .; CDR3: ASSQEQGSSEAF
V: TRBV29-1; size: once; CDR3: SVLGHLSGNTIY
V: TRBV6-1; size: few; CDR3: ASSEGAGGGTDTQY
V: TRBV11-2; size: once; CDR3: ASSVRQYQAF
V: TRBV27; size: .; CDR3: ASSLAHRSLGEQF
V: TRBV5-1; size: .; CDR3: ASSFPNVRTTGVPGLLRSTEAF
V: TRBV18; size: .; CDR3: ASSPGQGAREQY
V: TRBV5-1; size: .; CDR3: ASSGTGRGQETQY
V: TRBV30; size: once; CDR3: AWSGPRGPGGNQPQH
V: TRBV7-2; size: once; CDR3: ASSLVYEQY
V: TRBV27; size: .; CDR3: ASRTGMSGNTIY
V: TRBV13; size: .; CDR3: ASSRAVLGQGRETQY
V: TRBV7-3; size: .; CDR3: ASSLTGVAGVQDYEQY
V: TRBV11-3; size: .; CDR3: ASSLEQGFTQY